This T cell receptor (beta chain) came from a study of T cell changes during pregnancy in multiple sclerosis. TCRdb's copy holds only in-frame clones and misses some; the assay was immunoSEQ multiplex PCR. Of about 60,000 clones detected, under 95% appear once; the ten largest clones hold approximately 3.3%. This CDR3 spans 14 amino acids. Germline CDR1 GTSNPN, CDR2 SVGIG (reference sequence). The V gene end was trimmed by 7 bases and the J gene end by 4 bases; junction bases not matched to a gene: 10. The chain couples TRBV30 to TRBJ2-1; 7 bases fit TRBD2. This TCR was sampled from a female donor with multiple sclerosis, enrolled in a pregnancy study. The sample here was CD8+ T cells from peripheral blood mononuclear cells, taken in the second trimester of pregnancy. The CDR3, as DNA: TGTGCCTCGGGGGAGGGCCGTAAATACAATGAGCAGTTCTTC. Its protein product is CASGEGRKYNEQFF.